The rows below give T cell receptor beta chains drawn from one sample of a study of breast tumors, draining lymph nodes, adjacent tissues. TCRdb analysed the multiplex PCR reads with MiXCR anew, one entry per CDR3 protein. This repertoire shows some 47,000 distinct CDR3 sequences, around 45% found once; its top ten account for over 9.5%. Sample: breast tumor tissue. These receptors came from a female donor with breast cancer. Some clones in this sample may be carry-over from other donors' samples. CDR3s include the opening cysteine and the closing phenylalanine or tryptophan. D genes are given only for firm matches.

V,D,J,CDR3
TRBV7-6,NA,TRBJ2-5,CASSLSEVSETQYF
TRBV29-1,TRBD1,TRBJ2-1,CSLEDRGINEQFF
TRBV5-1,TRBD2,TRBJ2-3,CASSLGLAGEGDTQYF
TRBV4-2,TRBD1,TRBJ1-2,CASSLGTGGADYGYTF
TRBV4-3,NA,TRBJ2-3,CASSQVVGGTQYF
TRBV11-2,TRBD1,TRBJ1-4,CASSPGQGVIEKLFF
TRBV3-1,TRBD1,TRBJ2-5,CASSQEGGKETQYF
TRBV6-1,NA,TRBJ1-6,CASSEAGTRRDSPLHF
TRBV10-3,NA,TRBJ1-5,CAISESGNQPQHF
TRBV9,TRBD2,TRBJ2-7,CASSDGLGREGHSEQYF
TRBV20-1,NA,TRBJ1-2,CSAAPSGSPNYGYTF
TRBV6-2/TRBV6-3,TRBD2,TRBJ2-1,CASSSPGLARNEQFF
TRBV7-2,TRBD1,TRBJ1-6,CASRQTGGATAPLHF
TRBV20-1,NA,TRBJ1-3,CSAILAANTIYF
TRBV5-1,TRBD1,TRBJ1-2,CASSLTGGGYTF
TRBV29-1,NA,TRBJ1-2,CSVELWASVSGYTF
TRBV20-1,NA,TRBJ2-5,CSASSGETQYF
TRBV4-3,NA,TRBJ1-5,CASSQVTGNQPQHF
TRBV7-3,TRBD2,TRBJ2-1,CASSLAGAINEQFF
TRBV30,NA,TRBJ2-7,CAWSGFPLAPLSEQYF
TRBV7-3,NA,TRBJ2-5,CASGLGPLQETQYF
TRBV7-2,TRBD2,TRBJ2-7,CASSFLAGPYEQYF
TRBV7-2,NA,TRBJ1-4,CASSSVQSSEKLFF
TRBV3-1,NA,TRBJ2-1,CASSQALNEQFF
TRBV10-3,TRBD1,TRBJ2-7,CAISPQKGQGKYEQYF
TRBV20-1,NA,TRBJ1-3,CSARAQYTIYF
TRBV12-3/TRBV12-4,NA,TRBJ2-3,CASSFPGTDTQYF
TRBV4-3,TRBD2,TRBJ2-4,CASSLMGEGNIQYF
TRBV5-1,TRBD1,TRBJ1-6,CASSLGDRVYWDNSPLHF
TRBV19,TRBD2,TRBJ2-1,CASSAPGLAGTSYNEQFF
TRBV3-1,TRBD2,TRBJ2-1,CASSQDTSGIDEQFF
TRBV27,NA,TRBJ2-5,CASTPRRDQKETQYF
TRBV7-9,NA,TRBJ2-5,CASSSGNSRETQYF
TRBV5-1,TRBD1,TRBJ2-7,CASSSSGDSYYEQYF
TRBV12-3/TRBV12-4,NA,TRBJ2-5,CASGLSGARETQYF
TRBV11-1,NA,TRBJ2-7,CASSRSSGDMSYEQYF
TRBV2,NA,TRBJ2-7,CASTQRRGTYEQYF
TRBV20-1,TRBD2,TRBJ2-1,CSARIASSGNNEQFF
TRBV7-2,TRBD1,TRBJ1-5,CASSFDRDQPQHF
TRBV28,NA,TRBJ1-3,CASNNWGGGNTIYF
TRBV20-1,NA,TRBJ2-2,CSASGSRGRTGELFF
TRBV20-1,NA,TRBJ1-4,CSARDQGGELFF
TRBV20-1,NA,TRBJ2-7,CSATDVPYEQYF
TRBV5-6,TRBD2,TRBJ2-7,CASSSKREGAYEQYF
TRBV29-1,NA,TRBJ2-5,CSLTAERSRGTQYF
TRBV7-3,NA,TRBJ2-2,CGSSLRRVGGLFF
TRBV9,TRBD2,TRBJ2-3,CASGREWGDTQYF
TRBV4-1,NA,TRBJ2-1,CASSQEGHASSYNEQFF
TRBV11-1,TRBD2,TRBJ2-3,CASSRGTSGSDTQYF
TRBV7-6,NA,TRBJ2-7,CASSFQASGEQYF
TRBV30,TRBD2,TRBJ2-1,CAWTPGLASNEQFF